The present T cell receptor beta chain was sequenced within a study of yellow fever vaccine responses in identical twins. General study findings and limits: The authors reported partly convergent, partly personalized vaccine responses in identical twins.

Using its own MiXCR run on the RT-PCR reads, TCRdb lists one record per CDR3 protein. The table includes nearly 2,500 distinct CDR3 sequences, approximately 81% detected once. A word on this clonotype: Its specificity is not known.

Germline V gene data show CDR1 as PRHDT and CDR2 as FYEKMQ (reference sequence). The CDR3 covers 15 residues. After removal of 5 bases from V and 4 bases from J, the junction contained 6 bases not matched to a gene. Sequences were derived from T cells from blood (PBMCs), unsorted or a sorted subset (not recorded which), sampled before or after yellow fever vaccination (not recorded which). The source is a woman aged 18-35 years who received the yellow fever vaccine. The chain carries TRBV13 and TRBJ2-5; 11 bases are shared with TRBD2. CDR3 in amino acids: CASSPLAGGLETQYF. CDR3 nucleotide sequence: TGTGCCAGCAGCCCCCTAGCGGGAGGACTAGAGACCCAGTACTTC.